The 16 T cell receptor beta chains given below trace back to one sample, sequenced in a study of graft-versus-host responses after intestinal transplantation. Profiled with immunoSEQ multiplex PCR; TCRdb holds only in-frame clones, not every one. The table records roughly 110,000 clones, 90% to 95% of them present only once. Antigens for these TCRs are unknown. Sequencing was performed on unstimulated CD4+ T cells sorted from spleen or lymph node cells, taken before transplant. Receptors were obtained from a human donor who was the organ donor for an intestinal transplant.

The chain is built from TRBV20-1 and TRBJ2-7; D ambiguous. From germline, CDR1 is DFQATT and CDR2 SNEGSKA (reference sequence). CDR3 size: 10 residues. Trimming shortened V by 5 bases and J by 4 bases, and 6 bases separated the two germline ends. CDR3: CSADKYEQYF. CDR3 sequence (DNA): TGCAGTGCTGACAAATACGAGCAGTACTTC.

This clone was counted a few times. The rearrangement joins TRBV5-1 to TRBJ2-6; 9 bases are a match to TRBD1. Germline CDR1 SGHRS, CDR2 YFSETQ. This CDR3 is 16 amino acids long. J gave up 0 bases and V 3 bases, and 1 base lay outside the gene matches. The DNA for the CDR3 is TGCGCCAGCAGCTGGACAGGGGTCTCTGGGGCCAACGTCCTGACTTTC. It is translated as CASSWTGVSGANVLTF.

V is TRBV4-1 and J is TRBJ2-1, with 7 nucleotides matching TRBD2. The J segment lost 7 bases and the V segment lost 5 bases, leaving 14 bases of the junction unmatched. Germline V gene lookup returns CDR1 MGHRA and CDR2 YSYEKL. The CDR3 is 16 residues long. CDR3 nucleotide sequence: TGCGCCAGCAGCACACCATTGCGGGAGAGTGGGAATGAGCAGTTCTTC. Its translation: CASSTPLRESGNEQFF.

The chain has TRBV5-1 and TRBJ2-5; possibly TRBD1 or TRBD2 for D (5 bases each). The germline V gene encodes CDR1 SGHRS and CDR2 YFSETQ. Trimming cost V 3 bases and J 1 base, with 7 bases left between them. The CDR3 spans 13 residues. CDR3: CASSSGPQETQYF. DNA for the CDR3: TGCGCCAGCAGCTCGGGGCCCCAAGAGACCCAGTACTTC.

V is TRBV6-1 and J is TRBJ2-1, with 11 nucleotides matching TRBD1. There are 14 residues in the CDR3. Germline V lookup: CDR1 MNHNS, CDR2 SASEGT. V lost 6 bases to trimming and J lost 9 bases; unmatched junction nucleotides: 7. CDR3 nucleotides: TGTGCCAGCAGCGTGGACAGGGGGCATAGTGAGCAGTTCTTC. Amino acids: CASSVDRGHSEQFF.

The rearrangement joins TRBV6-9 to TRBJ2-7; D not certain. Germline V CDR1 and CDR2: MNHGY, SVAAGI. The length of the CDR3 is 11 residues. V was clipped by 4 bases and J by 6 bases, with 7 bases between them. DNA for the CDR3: TGTGCCAGCAGTTTACTAAGCGAGCAGTACTTC. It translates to CASSLLSEQYF.

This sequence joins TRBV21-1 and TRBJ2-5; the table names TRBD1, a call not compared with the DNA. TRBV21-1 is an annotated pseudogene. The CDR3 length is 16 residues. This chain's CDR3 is CASSKDETRDRQGQYF. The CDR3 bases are TGTGCCAGCAGCAAAGACGAAACGCGGGACAGACAGGGCCAGTACTTC.

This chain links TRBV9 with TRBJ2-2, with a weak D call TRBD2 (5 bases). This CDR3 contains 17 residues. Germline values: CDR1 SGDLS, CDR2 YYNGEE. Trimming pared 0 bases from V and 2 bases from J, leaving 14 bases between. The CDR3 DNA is TGTGCCAGCAGCGTAGGGATAGGAGGTCCTAACACCGGGGAGCTGTTTTTT. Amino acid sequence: CASSVGIGGPNTGELFF.

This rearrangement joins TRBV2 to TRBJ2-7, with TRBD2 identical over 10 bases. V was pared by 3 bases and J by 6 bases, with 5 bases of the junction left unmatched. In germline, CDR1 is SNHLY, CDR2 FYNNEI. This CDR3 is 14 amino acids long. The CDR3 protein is CASSETSGSLEQYF. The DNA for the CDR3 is TGTGCCAGCAGTGAGACTAGCGGGTCCCTCGAGCAGTACTTC.

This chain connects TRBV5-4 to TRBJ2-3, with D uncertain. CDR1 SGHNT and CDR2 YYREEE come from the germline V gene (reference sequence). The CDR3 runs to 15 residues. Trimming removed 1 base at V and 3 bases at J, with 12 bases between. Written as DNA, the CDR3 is TGTGCCAGCAGCTTGAACGGCGAGCGTACAGATACGCAGTATTTT. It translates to CASSLNGERTDTQYF.

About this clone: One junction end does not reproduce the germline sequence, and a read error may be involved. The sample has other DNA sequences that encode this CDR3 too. For the CDR3, the DNA is TGTGCCAGCAGCTTAGTAGCTGGGGCTGGGAACACCATATATTTT. As protein: CASSLVAGAGNTIYF. This chain joins TRBV7-2 and TRBJ1-3; D possibly corresponds to TRBD1 (5 bases). The CDR3 totals 15 residues. Germline values: CDR1 SGHTA, CDR2 FQGNSA.

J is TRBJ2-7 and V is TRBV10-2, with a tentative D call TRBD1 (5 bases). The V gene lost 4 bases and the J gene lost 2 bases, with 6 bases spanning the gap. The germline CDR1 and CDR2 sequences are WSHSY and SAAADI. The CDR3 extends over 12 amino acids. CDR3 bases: TGCGCCAGCAGTGGGGGCCCCTACGAGCAGTACTTC. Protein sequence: CASSGGPYEQYF.

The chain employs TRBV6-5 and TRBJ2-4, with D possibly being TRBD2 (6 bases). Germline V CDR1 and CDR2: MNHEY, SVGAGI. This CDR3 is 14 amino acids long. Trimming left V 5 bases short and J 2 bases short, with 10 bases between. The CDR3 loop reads CASSPRGSKNIQYF. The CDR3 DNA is TGTGCCAGCAGTCCCCGGGGGTCCAAAAACATTCAGTACTTC.

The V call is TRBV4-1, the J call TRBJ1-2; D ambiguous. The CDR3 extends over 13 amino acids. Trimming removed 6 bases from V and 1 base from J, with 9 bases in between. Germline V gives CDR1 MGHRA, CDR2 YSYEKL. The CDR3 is CASSLGVNYGYTF. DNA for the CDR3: TGCGCCAGCAGTCTCGGGGTTAACTATGGCTACACCTTC.

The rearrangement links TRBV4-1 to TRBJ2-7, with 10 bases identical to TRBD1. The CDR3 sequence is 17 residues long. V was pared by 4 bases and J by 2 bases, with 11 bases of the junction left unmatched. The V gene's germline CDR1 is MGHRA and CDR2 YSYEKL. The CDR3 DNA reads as TGCGCCAGCAGCCCGCTCTCAAAGGGACAGGGGACCTACGAGCAGTACTTC. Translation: CASSPLSKGQGTYEQYF.

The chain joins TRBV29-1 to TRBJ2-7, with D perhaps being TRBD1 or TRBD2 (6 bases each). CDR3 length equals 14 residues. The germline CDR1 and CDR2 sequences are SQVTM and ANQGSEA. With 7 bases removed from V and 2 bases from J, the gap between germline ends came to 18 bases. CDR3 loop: CSGRDTRSPYEQYF. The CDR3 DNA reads TGCAGCGGGCGGGACACTCGGTCCCCCTACGAGCAGTACTTC.